This T cell receptor (beta chain) came from a study of blood T cell repertoires in COVID-19. Looking at the study overall: Samples of COVID-19 (acute and convalescent) were obtained from the United States, Italy and Spain.

Per the study methods: It was from reference gene primer amplification that nucleated cell counts were estimated. The assay was immunoSEQ multiplex PCR, and TCRdb's table has in-frame clones only and misses some. V, J and clone size reflect that table, while D and trimming were determined from the DNA. This repertoire shows about 100,000 clones, about three quarters found once; its top ten account for roughly 6.2%. Per the germline V gene, CDR1 is MDHEN and CDR2 is SYDVKM. The CDR3 sequence is 16 residues long. The V and J ends lost 2 bases and 4 bases respectively, with 17 bases between them. V gene TRBV28 combines with J gene TRBJ1-2; D remains unclear. The sample was peripheral blood. The sequence came from a man at least 80 years old with acute or convalescent COVID-19. The CDR3 spells CASSLNVPEAAYGYTF. The CDR3 bases are TGTGCCAGCAGTTTAAATGTCCCCGAGGCGGCCTATGGCTACACCTTC.